The rows below give T cell receptor beta chains drawn from one sample of a study of blood T cells in healthy people across ages. TCRdb re-called the 5' RACE reads with MiXCR, one entry per CDR3 protein. The repertoire holds about a million distinct CDR3 sequences, with 51% as singletons. The specimen was blood. The origin of the receptors is an older woman in good health. CDR3s include the opening cysteine and the closing phenylalanine or tryptophan. The D gene is left open where the match is weak. A row's size may be missing; if present it is once, few, many or a size class.

>NA|NA|TRBV12-3/TRBV12-4|TRBJ1-5
TGTGCCAGCAGACAACGGGGTTATAGCAATCAGCCCCAGCATTTT
CASRQRGYSNQPQHF
>few|NA|TRBV18|TRBJ1-5
TGTGCCAGCTCACCTGAGACAGCGGAAGGGGTTCAGCCCCAGCATTTT
CASSPETAEGVQPQHF
>NA|TRBD2|TRBV28|TRBJ2-1
TGTGCCAGCAGTTACACTGGGAGGGCCTACGGTGAGCAGTTCTTC
CASSYTGRAYGEQFF
>few|NA|TRBV29-1|TRBJ2-1
TGCAGCGTTACGGGCAGGTCCTACAATGAGCAGTTCTTC
CSVTGRSYNEQFF
>NA|TRBD1|TRBV4-1|TRBJ2-7
TGCGCCAGCAGCCAAGACGATTCGGGACAGGGATTTCTGGAGCAGTACTTC
CASSQDDSGQGFLEQYF
>NA|NA|TRBV19|TRBJ2-7
TGTGCCAGTCTAGCCCGCGAGGGGGACCACTCCTACGAGCAGTACTTC
CASLAREGDHSYEQYF
>NA|TRBD2|TRBV5-6|TRBJ2-7
TGTGCCAGCAGCTATGGTGGGGGGGGTGCCTACGAGCAGTACTTC
CASSYGGGGAYEQYF
>NA|NA|TRBV7-8|TRBJ2-1
TGTGCCAGCAGCCTGATTAGCGGGACAGGGTTCTTC
CASSLISGTGFF
>NA|TRBD1|TRBV12-3/TRBV12-4|TRBJ2-1
TGTGCCAGCAGTAAATGGACAGGGAGCTCCTACAATGAGCAGTTCTTC
CASSKWTGSSYNEQFF
>NA|TRBD1|TRBV28|TRBJ2-1
TGTGCCAGCAGTTCAGGGGACAGGGGGCTCCCAAGCTCCTACAATGAGCAGTTCTTC
CASSSGDRGLPSSYNEQFF
>NA|NA|TRBV18|TRBJ2-5
TGTGCCAGCTCACCTGGACAGCTAACCTTTAAAGAGACCCAGTACTTC
CASSPGQLTFKETQYF
>NA|TRBD1|TRBV27|TRBJ1-5
TGTGCCAGCAGTCAAACAGGGGGCTATCAGCCCCAGCATTTT
CASSQTGGYQPQHF
>NA|NA|TRBV5-1|TRBJ2-5
TGCGCCAGCACCATAGGGAGAGGAGAGACCCAGTACTTC
CASTIGRGETQYF
>NA|TRBD2|TRBV4-2|TRBJ2-1
TGTGCCAGCAGCCCCATAGCGGGAGGGTTGAATAAGCAGTTCTTC
CASSPIAGGLNKQFF
>NA|NA|TRBV5-1|TRBJ1-1
TGCGCCAGCAGCTTGGGAAGGGTGGCCTACACTGAAGCTTTCTTT
CASSLGRVAYTEAFF
>NA|TRBD2|TRBV12-3/TRBV12-4|TRBJ2-5
TGTGCCTGCACCCTGTCCGCGGGAGAAGAGACCCAGTACTTC
CACTLSAGEETQYF
>NA|NA|TRBV2|TRBJ1-6
TGTGCCAGTTCGGGGGGGGCCAGGAGTTCACCCCTCCACTTT
CASSGGARSSPLHF
>NA|NA|TRBV7-9|TRBJ2-7
TGTGCCAGCAGCTTAGGAGGGACCTCCTACGAGCAGTACTTC
CASSLGGTSYEQYF
>NA|NA|TRBV27|TRBJ2-1
TGTGCCAGCAGCTCCTCTACGAGACGACGGGAGCAGTTCTTC
CASSSSTRRREQFF
>NA|NA|TRBV25-1|TRBJ2-3
TGTGCCAGCAGTGGGTCGTTTTGGCGCACAGATACGCAGTATTTT
CASSGSFWRTDTQYF
>few|NA|TRBV5-5|TRBJ2-1
TGTGCCAGCAGCTTGGTAGGTTATGATGAGCAGTTCTTC
CASSLVGYDEQFF
>NA|TRBD2|TRBV10-2|TRBJ2-7
TGCGCCAGCAGACTAGCGGGAGGACCCCACTCCTACAATGAGCAGTACTTC
CASRLAGGPHSYNEQYF
>NA|NA|TRBV12-3/TRBV12-4|TRBJ2-4
TGTGCCAGCAGTTTAGATTCAGGGGGAGGCATTCAGTACTTC
CASSLDSGGGIQYF
>NA|NA|TRBV20-1|TRBJ2-5
TGCAGTGCTAGTCGTGACCAAAAAACCCAAGAGACCCAGTACTTC
CSASRDQKTQETQYF
>NA|TRBD2|TRBV20-1|TRBJ2-1
TGCAGTGCTAGAGATCTCGCGGGAGTGCTTGATGAGCAGTTCTTC
CSARDLAGVLDEQFF
>few|NA|TRBV30|TRBJ1-2
TGTGCCTGGATCAGCGTCGTAAAGGGAGCTGGCTACACCTTC
CAWISVVKGAGYTF
>NA|TRBD2|TRBV14|TRBJ2-2
TGTGCCAGCAGCCACCGAGCGGGGTATTTCCCCGGCGGGGAGCTGTTTTTT
CASSHRAGYFPGGELFF
>NA|TRBD1|TRBV4-2|TRBJ1-2
TGTGCCAGCAGCCCCACGGAGGGGGCGGATGGCTACACCTTC
CASSPTEGADGYTF
>few|NA|TRBV29-1|TRBJ2-1
TGCAGCGTTGAACCGCTTGCCTACAATGAGCAGTTCTTC
CSVEPLAYNEQFF
>NA|TRBD1|TRBV9|TRBJ2-7
TGTGCCAGCAGCGGCGGGACAGGGCCTTGCGAGCAGTACTTC
CASSGGTGPCEQYF
>few|TRBD1|TRBV5-1|TRBJ2-7
TGCGCCAGCAGCTTGAGACCGGGACAGAGAGACTACGAGCAGTACTTC
CASSLRPGQRDYEQYF
>NA|TRBD2|TRBV27|TRBJ2-1
TGTGCCAGCAGTTTAGGCGGGAGTATAAATGAGCAGTTCTTC
CASSLGGSINEQFF
>once|NA|TRBV4-1|TRBJ2-7
TGCGCCAGCAGCCAAGTTCCGCGGGTGGGTTACGAGCAGAACTTC
CASSQVPRVGYEQNF